One T cell receptor beta chain is described in this entry. TCR beta chains were sequenced at survey level with immunoSEQ. The table came from immunoSEQ multiplex PCR; TCRdb's copy has only in-frame clones and leaves some out. This sample has some 68,000 clones, with over 85% found just once. The CDR3 spans 16 residues. CDR1 and CDR2 from the germline V gene are MGHDK and SYGVNS. With 4 bases removed from V and 3 bases from J, the gap between germline ends came to 19 bases. What was sequenced was PBMCs. This TCR was recovered from a man aged 40-50 years with rheumatoid arthritis. This chain links TRBV25-1 with TRBJ2-7; D may match TRBD1 or TRBD2 (5 bases each). The CDR3 loop is CASSGSGGGFGYEQYF. The CDR3, as DNA: TGTGCCAGCAGTGGTTCAGGTGGGGGATTCGGCTACGAGCAGTACTTC.